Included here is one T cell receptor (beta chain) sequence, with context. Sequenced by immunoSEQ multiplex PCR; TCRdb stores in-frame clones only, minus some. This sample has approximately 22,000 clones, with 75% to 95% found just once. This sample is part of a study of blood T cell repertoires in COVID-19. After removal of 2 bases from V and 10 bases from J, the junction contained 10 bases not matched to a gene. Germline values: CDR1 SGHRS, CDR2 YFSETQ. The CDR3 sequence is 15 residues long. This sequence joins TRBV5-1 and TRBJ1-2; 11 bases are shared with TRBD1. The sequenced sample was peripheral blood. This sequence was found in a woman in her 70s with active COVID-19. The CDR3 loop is CASSLEPGTGGDYTF. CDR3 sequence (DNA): TGCGCCAGCAGCTTAGAACCCGGGACAGGGGGTGACTACACCTTC.